This TCR beta chain was sequenced in a study of blood T cells in healthy people across ages. This clonotype was detected only a few times. The V and J ends lost 3 bases and 8 bases respectively, with 10 bases between them. The CDR3 has 11 amino acids. The germline V gene encodes CDR1 DFQATT and CDR2 SNEGSKA (reference sequence). The authors ran a second PCR of about 6 to 11 cycles using a sample-barcoded 5' primer and a J-beta primer mix. Each CDR3 protein gets one entry after TCRdb re-called the 5' RACE reads with MiXCR. The table lists 1.8 million or so distinct CDR3 sequences, approximately 39% of them singletons.

V gene TRBV20-1 combines with J gene TRBJ1-1, with D hard to call. Source material: blood. The sequence was collected from a human donor in good health. The DNA of the CDR3 is TGCAGTGCTAGTCATCGGGCCGAAGCTTTCTTT. Translated, it gives CSASHRAEAFF.